The 23 T cell receptor beta chains in this list originate from one sample, sequenced in a study of shared clonotypes between healthy human individuals. Repertoires were generated with immunoSEQ multiplex PCR, while TCRdb's copy carries only in-frame clones and drops some. Among roughly 760,000 clones listed, over 65% were seen once. The material sequenced was memory CD4+ T cells sorted from blood. Subset here: CD45RA-negative fraction. These receptors were obtained from a woman aged 25 to 45 in good health.

The rearrangement links TRBV21-1 to TRBJ2-5. TRBV21-1 is reported as a pseudogene. The length of the CDR3 is 13 residues. The CDR3 loop reads CASSSGDGETQYF. CDR3 nucleotides: TGTGCCAGCAGCTCCGGGGACGGGGAGACCCAGTACTTC.

The chain links TRBV14 to TRBJ2-4, with 9 bases fitting TRBD2. Germline V gives CDR1 SGHDN, CDR2 FVKESK. The V gene end was trimmed by 4 bases and the J gene end by 0 bases; junction bases not matched to a gene: 13. This CDR3 comprises 19 residues. The CDR3 loop reads CASSPLAGSSGTAKNIQYF. CDR3 nucleotides: TGTGCCAGCAGCCCCCTAGCGGGATCTTCCGGCACAGCCAAAAACATTCAGTACTTC.

Note on this clone: The same CDR3 also results from other DNA sequences found in this sample. V and J are TRBV7-8 and TRBJ1-5; 8 positions agree with TRBD1. This CDR3 contains 15 residues. V shed 1 base and J 3 bases; nucleotides not matched to a gene: 2. Germline CDR1 and CDR2: SGHVS and FQNEAQ. CDR3 sequence: CASSLGQGYNQPQHF. In DNA form, the CDR3 reads TGTGCCAGCAGCTTAGGACAGGGGTACAATCAGCCCCAGCATTTT.

The V gene is TRBV28, the J gene TRBJ1-4, with D perhaps TRBD1 (5 bases). The germline CDR1 and CDR2 sequences are MDHEN and SYDVKM. V gave up 6 bases and J gave up 0 bases, with 11 bases separating them. The CDR3 has 15 amino acids. CDR3 DNA: TGTGCCAGCAGCATGGGGGGTGCAACTAATGAAAAACTGTTTTTT. It codes for CASSMGGATNEKLFF.

The genes are TRBV7-8 and TRBJ2-2; the D gene is possibly TRBD1 (6 bases). Trimming took off 5 bases at V and 4 bases at J, with 11 bases between the two ends. Germline V gene data show CDR1 as SGHVS and CDR2 as FQNEAQ. CDR3 length: 14 residues. CDR3 nucleotide sequence: TGTGCCAGCAGCAACAGGGTTTTCACCGGGGAGCTGTTTTTT. Translation: CASSNRVFTGELFF.

Many counts were recorded for this clone. The chain recombines TRBV13 with TRBJ2-5; 13 nucleotides agree with TRBD2. The germline V gene encodes CDR1 PRHDT and CDR2 FYEKMQ (reference sequence). The CDR3 sequence is 15 residues long. Trimming at V came to 5 bases and at J to 7 bases, leaving 7 bases not matched to a gene. CDR3 loop: CASSPGTSGVRTQYF. The DNA of the CDR3 is TGTGCCAGCAGCCCTGGGACTAGCGGGGTTCGGACCCAGTACTTC.

The chain employs TRBV18 and TRBJ2-1, with D perhaps matching TRBD2 (7 bases). CDR3 size: 16 residues. V was shortened by 1 base and J by 3 bases, with 13 bases between the two germline ends. Per germline, CDR1 KGHSH and CDR2 LQKENI. The DNA of the CDR3 is TGTGCCAGCTCACCACTTAAGCGGGACAACTACAATGAGCAGTTCTTC. Encoded protein: CASSPLKRDNYNEQFF.

The chain joins TRBV5-8 to TRBJ2-5; D gene ambiguous. The germline V gene encodes CDR1 SGHTS and CDR2 YDEGEE. CDR3 length: 14 residues. Between the trimmed V and J ends, which lost 2 bases and 2 bases, there was a span of 10 bases. CDR3 residues: CASSFSTYQETQYF. The CDR3 DNA reads TGTGCCAGCAGCTTTTCGACTTATCAAGAGACCCAGTACTTC.

The table lists this clone with a few counts. The V call is TRBV5-4, the J call TRBJ1-4; the match to TRBD1 covers 7 bases. CDR1 and CDR2 from the germline V gene are SGHNT and YYREEE (reference sequence). V gave up 0 bases and J gave up 7 bases; unmatched junction bases: 6. This CDR3 has 15 residues. The CDR3 sequence: CASSLGLGTAEKLFF. In DNA form, the CDR3 reads TGTGCCAGCAGCTTGGGGTTGGGGACAGCTGAAAAACTGTTTTTT. The variable domain in full, with the rest retrieved from reference TRBV5-4 and TRBJ1-4, is ETGVTQSPTHLIKTRGQQVTLRCSSQSGHNTVSWYQQALGQGPQFIFQYYREEENGRGNFPPRFSGLQFPNYSSELNVNALELDDSALYLCASSLGLGTAEKLFFGSGTQLSVL.

V usage is TRBV7-9 and J usage is TRBJ2-3; possibly TRBD2 for D (5 bases). Germline V CDR1 and CDR2: SEHNR, FQNEAQ (reference sequence). Trimming took off 2 bases at V and 4 bases at J, with 16 bases between the two ends. The CDR3 has 16 residues. CDR3 sequence: CASSLRGKNQADTQYF. The CDR3 nucleotides read TGTGCCAGCAGCTTACGGGGAAAAAATCAGGCAGATACGCAGTATTTT.

The CDR3 coding sequence is TGTGCCTGGAGTGTTGGCGATACGCAGTATTTT. Protein: CAWSVGDTQYF. The chain employs TRBV30 and TRBJ2-3; D not resolved. Germline V lookup: CDR1 GTSNPN, CDR2 SVGIG (reference sequence). The CDR3 loop spans 11 amino acids. The V end was cut by 0 bases, the J end by 6 bases, with 4 bases between. Looking up the rest from reference TRBV30 and TRBJ2-3 gives the full variable domain: SQTIHQWPATLVQPVGSPLSLECTVEGTSNPNLYWYRQAAGRGLQLLFYSVGIGQISSEVPQNLSASRPQDRQFILSSKKLLLSDSGFYLCAWSVGDTQYFGPGTRLTVL.

This sequence joins TRBV5-8 and TRBJ2-3; D is ambiguous. CDR1 is SGHTS, CDR2 YDEGEE, per germline. This CDR3 contains 12 residues. Deletions cut 4 bases from V and 2 bases from J, with 5 bases between. CDR3 in amino acids: CASSGPTDTQYF. In DNA, the CDR3 is TGTGCCAGCAGCGGCCCCACAGATACGCAGTATTTT.

The V call is TRBV7-3, the J call TRBJ2-5; 8 positions agree with TRBD1. This CDR3 spans 14 amino acids. Trimming removed 6 bases from V and 3 bases from J; junction bases left unmatched: 6. The germline V gene has CDR1 SGHTA and CDR2 FQGTGA. CDR3 region: CASSRQGREETQYF. CDR3 in DNA: TGTGCCAGCAGTCGACAGGGGAGAGAAGAGACCCAGTACTTC.

The chain recombines TRBV5-6 with TRBJ2-5, with a tentative D call TRBD2 (5 bases). This CDR3 comprises 14 residues. Germline V lookup: CDR1 SGHDT, CDR2 YYEEEE. V was pared by 4 bases and J by 2 bases, with 12 bases between. The DNA for the CDR3 is TGTGCCAGCAGCCCCTGGACTTCACAAGAGACCCAGTACTTC. It is translated as CASSPWTSQETQYF.

This chain links TRBV11-2 with TRBJ1-1; D not certain. This CDR3 region has 13 residues. Looked up from germline, CDR1 is SGHAT and CDR2 is FQNNGV. With 8 bases removed from V and 1 base from J, the gap between germline ends came to 11 bases. This CDR3 is CASLKWGNTEAFF. In nucleotides, the CDR3 is TGTGCCAGCCTGAAATGGGGGAACACTGAAGCTTTCTTT.

The chain carries TRBV5-1 and TRBJ2-1; 7 bases match TRBD1. Germline loops: CDR1 SGHRS, CDR2 YFSETQ. The J segment lost 4 bases and the V segment lost 4 bases, leaving 5 bases of the junction unmatched. The CDR3 length is 14 residues. The CDR3 protein is CASSGGQTYNEQFF. CDR3 DNA: TGCGCCAGCAGCGGGGGACAGACTTACAATGAGCAGTTCTTC.

This sequence joins TRBV4-1 and TRBJ2-7, with 12 bases matching TRBD2. CDR3 length: 17 residues. V lost 4 bases to trimming and J lost 4 bases; unmatched junction nucleotides: 11. Germline CDR1 and CDR2: MGHRA and YSYEKL. CDR3 region: CASSPHSTSGSSYEQYF. For the CDR3, the DNA is TGCGCCAGCAGCCCCCACTCGACTAGCGGGAGTTCGTACGAGCAGTACTTC.

This sequence joins TRBV29-1 and TRBJ1-2; D is possibly TRBD1 (5 bases). The V gene lost 4 bases and the J gene lost 1 base, with 22 bases spanning the gap. The CDR3 extends over 17 amino acids. Germline V gene lookup returns CDR1 SQVTM and CDR2 ANQGSEA. In DNA form, the CDR3 reads TGCAGCGTTGCCAGAAGGGCAGGGCGCCCGCTTAACTATGGCTACACCTTC. The encoded protein is CSVARRAGRPLNYGYTF.

Points on this clone: This likely traces to a read error, being one base from a far larger clone. The V call is TRBV4-1, the J call TRBJ1-5, with D perhaps TRBD1 (6 bases). The DNA end favors TRBJ2-3, so the J call may be wrong. Germline V gene data show CDR1 as MGHRA and CDR2 as YSYEKL. CDR3 size: 14 residues. The CDR3 bases are TGCGCCAGCAGCTCGGACAGCAACAATCAGCCCCAGTATTTT. It encodes CASSSDSNNQPQYF.

In the case of this clone: A clone one base away is much larger, so this may be a read error. Other DNA sequences within the sample encode an identical CDR3. V usage is TRBV11-2 and J usage is TRBJ2-3; D call uncertain. The CDR3 covers 14 residues. Deletions cut 2 bases from V and 1 base from J, with 7 bases between. In germline, CDR1 is SGHAT, CDR2 FQNNGV. The CDR3 sequence: CASSLNRGTDTQYF. The CDR3 nucleotides read TGTGCCAGCAGCTTAAATCGGGGCACAGATACGCAGTATTTT.

The rearrangement uses TRBV5-1 and TRBJ2-5, with TRBD2 matching 13 bases. Trimming cost V 4 bases and J 5 bases; bases outside gene matches: 5. Germline V gene data show CDR1 as SGHRS and CDR2 as YFSETQ. The CDR3 is 15 residues long. For the CDR3, the DNA is TGCGCCAGCAGCAGACTAGCGGGAGGTGGCGAGACCCAGTACTTC. Amino acid sequence: CASSRLAGGGETQYF.

This clone was recorded once. The rearrangement links TRBV5-8 to TRBJ2-4; 8 nucleotides agree with TRBD2. The CDR3 spans 17 residues. After removal of 5 bases from V and 0 bases from J, the junction contained 10 bases not matched to a gene. The germline gives CDR1 SGHTS, CDR2 YDEGEE. This chain's CDR3 is CASRYFGLAGAKNIQYF. The CDR3 DNA reads TGTGCCAGCAGGTACTTCGGTCTAGCGGGAGCCAAAAACATTCAGTACTTC.

This rearrangement joins TRBV5-1 to TRBJ2-1; TRBD2 agrees at 12 bases. In germline, CDR1 is SGHRS, CDR2 YFSETQ. V dropped 2 bases and J dropped 5; count of bases not matched to a gene: 17. This CDR3 has 20 amino acids. The CDR3 DNA reads as TGCGCCAGCAGCTTTACCGGGACAGGAGCTACTAGCGGGAGGAACAATGAGCAGTTCTTC. This sequence encodes CASSFTGTGATSGRNNEQFF. Full variable domain (outside the CDR3, taken from reference TRBV5-1 and TRBJ2-1): KAGVTQTPRYLIKTRGQQVTLSCSPISGHRSVSWYQQTPGQGLQFLFEYFSETQRNKGNFPGRFSGRQFSNSRSEMNVSTLELGDSALYLCASSFTGTGATSGRNNEQFFGPGTRLTVL.